The next 10 T cell receptor beta chains were all read from a single sample in a study of blood T cells in healthy people across ages (dated by TCRdb to the mid-2010s). Libraries were constructed by 5' RACE. Sequenced using an Illumina HiSeq 2500. The second PCR ran for roughly 6 to 11 cycles and used a J-beta primer mix along with a sample-barcoded 5' primer. The public reads were reprocessed in TCRdb via fastp at Q25 and MiXCR, keeping in-frame beta chains. Every distinct CDR3 protein forms one entry, paired with its most common genes and DNA. Here the sample has approximately 680,000 distinct CDR3 sequences; roughly 32% occur a single time. Over 15% of the sample is in the top ten clones. Sequencing used blood. These receptor sequences come from an elderly woman in good health. Donor details come from another sample of the same person, matched by shared clones.

Comments on this clonotype: Germline and junction disagree at one end, which may indicate a read error. The rearrangement links TRBV11-2 to TRBJ1-1; no reliable D call. Germline V gene data show CDR1 as SGHAT and CDR2 as FQNNGV. There are 15 residues in the CDR3. For the CDR3, the DNA is TGTGCCAGCAGCTCGGACGGAGTAATGAACCCTGAAGCTTTCTTT. Its protein is CASSSDGVMNPEAFF.

V and J are TRBV6-5 and TRBJ2-2; the D is unclear. The V and J ends lost 0 bases and 5 bases respectively, with 10 bases between them. CDR1 MNHEY and CDR2 SVGAGI come from the germline V gene. The CDR3 is 15 amino acids. The CDR3 here is CASSYSTFGTGELFF. The CDR3 DNA follows: TGTGCCAGCAGTTACTCGACCTTCGGGACCGGGGAGCTGTTTTTT.

This clonotype was seen ten or more times. The chain uses TRBV20-1 and TRBJ2-3; perhaps TRBD2 as D (7 bases). V lost 5 bases and J lost 8, with 32 bases in between. The CDR3 loop spans 18 amino acids. Germline-derived CDR1 and CDR2 are DFQATT and SNEGSKA (reference sequence). DNA for the CDR3: TGCAGTGCTGCCGGAGGGGGGGGGGTTACCAGGGGAGGTTCTACGCAGTATTTT. Its protein product is CSAAGGGGVTRGGSTQYF.

This clonotype was detected only a few times. A much larger clone lies one base from this, so it may be a read error. V and J are TRBV5-1 and TRBJ2-7, with 8 bases that match TRBD1. The CDR3 totals 14 residues. With 5 bases clipped from V and 0 bases from J, the junction kept 4 bases outside the gene matches. Germline-derived CDR1 and CDR2 are SGHRS and YFSETQ. CDR3 residues: CASRGTGNSYEQYF. The CDR3 DNA reads as TGCGCCAGCAGGGGGACAGGCAACTCCTACGAGCAGTACTTC.

Turning to this clonotype: A much larger clone is a single base away; this may be a read error. For the CDR3, the DNA is TGTGCCAGCAGCCAACCAGGGACTAGCGGAAATGGGCAGTACTTC. Protein: CASSQPGTSGNGQYF. This chain joins TRBV4-2 and TRBJ2-5; TRBD2 agrees at 11 bases. After removal of 2 bases from V and 11 bases from J, the junction contained 10 bases not matched to a gene. This CDR3 spans 15 amino acids. Germline V gene lookup returns CDR1 LGHNA and CDR2 YNFKEQ.

This clonotype was seen many times. The chain has TRBV20-1 and TRBJ1-5, with a tentative D call TRBD1 (5 bases). This CDR3 is 15 amino acids long. Germline V CDR1 and CDR2: DFQATT, SNEGSKA (reference sequence). With 2 bases removed from V and 4 bases from J, the gap between germline ends came to 15 bases. As DNA, the CDR3 is TGCAGTGCTAGAACCTCGGGACGGCTAAATCAGCCCCAGCATTTT. Its translation is CSARTSGRLNQPQHF.

The sample holds one count of this clonotype. This chain connects TRBV7-2 to TRBJ2-1, with D uncertain. Trimming removed 7 bases from V and 1 base from J, with 17 bases in between. The CDR3 spans 16 residues. Germline lookup yields CDR1 SGHTA and CDR2 FQGNSA. CDR3 DNA: TGTGCCAGCACCATTCGAGGCATTGCTTCCTACAATGAGCAGTTCTTC. Translation: CASTIRGIASYNEQFF.

This clonotype was found many times. V and J are TRBV6-2 or TRBV6-3 and TRBJ2-4, with 8 bases that match TRBD1. The assigned J gene may be wrong: the sequence end matches TRBJ2-7 better. Germline CDR1 MNHEY, CDR2 SVGEGT. This CDR3 has 12 amino acids. This CDR3 is CASLDRVHEQYF. In DNA, the CDR3 is TGTGCCAGCTTGGACAGGGTTCACGAGCAGTACTTC.

This clonotype appeared many times. V is TRBV7-2 and J is TRBJ1-2, with 9 nucleotides matching TRBD1. Germline V gene sequence: CDR1 SGHTA, CDR2 FQGNSA. This CDR3 comprises 15 residues. V shed 5 bases, J shed 4 bases, and the junction held 8 bases outside the gene matches. The CDR3 spells CASSPDRGASYGYTF. In DNA, the CDR3 is TGTGCCAGCAGCCCGGACAGGGGAGCTAGCTATGGCTACACCTTC.

In this sample, this clonotype turned up a few times. V usage is TRBV27 and J usage is TRBJ1-2; possibly TRBD1 for D (5 bases). Trimming left V 3 bases short and J 6 bases short, with 23 bases between. The CDR3 is 17 residues long. Per germline, CDR1 MNHEY and CDR2 SMNVEV (reference sequence). Here the CDR3 reads CASSFRGGPGGEDGYTF. CDR3 DNA: TGTGCCAGCAGTTTCCGGGGGGGACCCGGGGGAGAGGATGGCTACACCTTC.